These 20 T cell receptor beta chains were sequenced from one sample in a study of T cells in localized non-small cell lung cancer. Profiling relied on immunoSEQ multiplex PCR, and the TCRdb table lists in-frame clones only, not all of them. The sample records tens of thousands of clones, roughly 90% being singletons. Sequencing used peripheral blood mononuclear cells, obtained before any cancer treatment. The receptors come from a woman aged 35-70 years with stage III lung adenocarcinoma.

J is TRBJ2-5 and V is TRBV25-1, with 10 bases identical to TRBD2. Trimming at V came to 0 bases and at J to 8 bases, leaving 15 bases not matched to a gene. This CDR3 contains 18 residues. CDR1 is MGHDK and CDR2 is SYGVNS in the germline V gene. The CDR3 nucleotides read TGTGCCAGCAGTGAATATAGGGCTAGCGGGGGCCTCGGAGATACCCAGTACTTC. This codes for CASSEYRASGGLGDTQYF.

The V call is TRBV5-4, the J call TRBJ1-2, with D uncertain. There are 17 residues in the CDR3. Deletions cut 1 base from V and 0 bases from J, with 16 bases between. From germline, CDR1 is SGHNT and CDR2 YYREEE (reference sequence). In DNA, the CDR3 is TGTGCCAGCAGCTTGTATGGCGGAATGAACGCTAACTATGGCTACACCTTC. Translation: CASSLYGGMNANYGYTF.

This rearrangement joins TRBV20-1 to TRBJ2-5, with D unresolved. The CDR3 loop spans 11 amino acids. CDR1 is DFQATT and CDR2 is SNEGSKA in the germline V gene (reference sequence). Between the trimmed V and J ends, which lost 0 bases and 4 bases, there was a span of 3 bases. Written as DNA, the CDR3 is TGCAGTGCTAGAGATGTAGAGACCCAGTACTTC. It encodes CSARDVETQYF.

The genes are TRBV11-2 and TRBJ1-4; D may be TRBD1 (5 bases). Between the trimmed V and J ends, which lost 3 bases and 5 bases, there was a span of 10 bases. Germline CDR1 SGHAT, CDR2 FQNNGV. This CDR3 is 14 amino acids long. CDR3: CASSFRDGNEKLFF. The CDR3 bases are TGTGCCAGCAGCTTCAGGGATGGGAATGAAAAACTGTTTTTT.

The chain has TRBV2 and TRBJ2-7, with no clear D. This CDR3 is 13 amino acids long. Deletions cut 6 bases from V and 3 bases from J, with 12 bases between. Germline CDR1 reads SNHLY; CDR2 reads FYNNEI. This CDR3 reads CASSEREGYEQYF. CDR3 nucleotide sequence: TGTGCCAGCAGCGAACGAGAAGGCTACGAGCAGTACTTC. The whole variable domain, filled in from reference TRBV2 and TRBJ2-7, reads EPEVTQTPSHQVTQMGQEVILRCVPISNHLYFYWYRQILGQKVEFLVSFYNNEISEKSEIFDDQFSVERPDGSNFTLKIRSTKLEDSAMYFCASSEREGYEQYFGPGTRLTVT.

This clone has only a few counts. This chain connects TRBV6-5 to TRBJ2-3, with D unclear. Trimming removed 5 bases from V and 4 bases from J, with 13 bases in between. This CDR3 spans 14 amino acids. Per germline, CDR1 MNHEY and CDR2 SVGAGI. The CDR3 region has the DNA TGTGCCAGCAGTCGTTGGACCGGCGCAGATACGCAGTATTTT. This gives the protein CASSRWTGADTQYF.

The CDR3 sequence is CASSKSFGLAGEETQYF. The CDR3 DNA is TGTGCCAGCAGCAAATCATTCGGACTAGCGGGGGAAGAGACCCAGTACTTC. V usage is TRBV9 and J usage is TRBJ2-5; TRBD2 agrees at 13 bases. Looked up from germline, CDR1 is SGDLS and CDR2 is YYNGEE. The CDR3 has 17 residues. Trimming removed 4 bases from V and 3 bases from J; junction bases left unmatched: 9.

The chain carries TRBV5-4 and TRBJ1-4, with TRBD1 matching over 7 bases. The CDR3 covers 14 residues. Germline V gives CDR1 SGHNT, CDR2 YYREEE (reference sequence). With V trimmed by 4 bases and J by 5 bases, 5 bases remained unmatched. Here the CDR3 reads CASSPGQENEKLFF. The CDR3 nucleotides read TGTGCCAGCAGCCCCGGACAGGAGAATGAAAAACTGTTTTTT. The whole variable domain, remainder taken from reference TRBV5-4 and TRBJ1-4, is ETGVTQSPTHLIKTRGQQVTLRCSSQSGHNTVSWYQQALGQGPQFIFQYYREEENGRGNFPPRFSGLQFPNYSSELNVNALELDDSALYLCASSPGQENEKLFFGSGTQLSVL.

CDR3 bases: TGTGCCAGCAGAGAGGAGGACAGGGCGTTTAAGACCTACGAGCAGTACTTC. The encoded protein is CASREEDRAFKTYEQYF. This chain uses TRBV2 with TRBJ2-7; 8 bases fit TRBD1. Trimming cost V 6 bases and J 2 bases; bases outside gene matches: 15. This CDR3 is 17 amino acids long. Germline values: CDR1 SNHLY, CDR2 FYNNEI.

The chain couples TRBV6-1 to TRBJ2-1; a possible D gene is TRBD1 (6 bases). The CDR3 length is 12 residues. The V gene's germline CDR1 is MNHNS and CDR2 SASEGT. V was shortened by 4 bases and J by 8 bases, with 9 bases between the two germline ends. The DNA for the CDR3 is TGTGCCAGCAGTGCGGACAGTGATGAGCAGTTCTTC. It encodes CASSADSDEQFF.

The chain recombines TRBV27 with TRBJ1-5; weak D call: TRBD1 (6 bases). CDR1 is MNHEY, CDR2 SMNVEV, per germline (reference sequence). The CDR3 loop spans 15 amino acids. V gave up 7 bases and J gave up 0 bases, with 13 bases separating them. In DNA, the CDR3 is TGTGCCAGCACCAGGACAGACCCTAGCAATCAGCCCCAGCATTTT. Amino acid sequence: CASTRTDPSNQPQHF.

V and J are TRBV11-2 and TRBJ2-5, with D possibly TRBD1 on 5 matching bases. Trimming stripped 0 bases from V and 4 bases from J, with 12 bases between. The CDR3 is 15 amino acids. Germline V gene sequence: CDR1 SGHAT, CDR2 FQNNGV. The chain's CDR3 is CASSLELVGPETQYF. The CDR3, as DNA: TGTGCCAGCAGCTTAGAGTTGGTGGGGCCAGAGACCCAGTACTTC.

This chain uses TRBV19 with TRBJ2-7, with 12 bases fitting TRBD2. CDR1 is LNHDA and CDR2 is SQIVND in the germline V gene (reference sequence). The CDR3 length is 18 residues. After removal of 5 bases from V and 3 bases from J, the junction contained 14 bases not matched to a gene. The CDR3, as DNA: TGTGCCAGTAGTGGGCCGGGACTAGCGGGTATTAGATTCTACGAGCAGTACTTC. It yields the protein CASSGPGLAGIRFYEQYF.

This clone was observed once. Here the CDR3 reads CASSWDSTDTQYF. Here the CDR3 DNA reads TGTGCCAGCAGCTGGGACAGCACAGATACGCAGTATTTT. The V and J genes are TRBV7-2 and TRBJ2-3; D may correspond to TRBD1 or TRBD2 (5 bases each). Trimming removed 4 bases at V and 0 bases at J, with 5 bases between. Germline assignment: CDR1 SGHTA and CDR2 FQGNSA. The CDR3 runs 13 residues.

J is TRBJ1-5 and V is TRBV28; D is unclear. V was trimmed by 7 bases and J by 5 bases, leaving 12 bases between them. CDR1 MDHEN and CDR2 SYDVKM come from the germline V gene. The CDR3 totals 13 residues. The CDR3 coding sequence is TGTGCCAGCATTTCCACCGCAGATCAGCCCCAGCATTTT. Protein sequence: CASISTADQPQHF.

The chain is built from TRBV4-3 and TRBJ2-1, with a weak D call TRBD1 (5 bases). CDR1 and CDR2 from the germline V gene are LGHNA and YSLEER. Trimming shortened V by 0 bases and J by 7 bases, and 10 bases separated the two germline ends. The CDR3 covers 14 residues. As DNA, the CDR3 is TGCGCCAGCAGCCAAGATCCAGGGATTAATGAGCAGTTCTTC. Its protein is CASSQDPGINEQFF.

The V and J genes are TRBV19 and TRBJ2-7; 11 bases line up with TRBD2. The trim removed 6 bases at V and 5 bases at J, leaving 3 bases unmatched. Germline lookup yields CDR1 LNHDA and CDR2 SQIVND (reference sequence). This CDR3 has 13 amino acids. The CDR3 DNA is TGTGCCAGTAGACTAGCGGGAGCGGACGAGCAGTACTTC. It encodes CASRLAGADEQYF.

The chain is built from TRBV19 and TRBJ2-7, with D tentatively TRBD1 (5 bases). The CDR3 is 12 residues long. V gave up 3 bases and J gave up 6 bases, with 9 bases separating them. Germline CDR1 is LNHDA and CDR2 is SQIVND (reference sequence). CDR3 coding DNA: TGTGCCAGTAGTATGAGACAGTTCGAGCAGTACTTC. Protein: CASSMRQFEQYF.

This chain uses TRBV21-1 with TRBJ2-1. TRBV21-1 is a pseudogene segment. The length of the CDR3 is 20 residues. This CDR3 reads CASSKAPVTQETSYYNEQFF. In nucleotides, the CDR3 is TGTGCCAGCAGCAAAGCGCCTGTGACCCAGGAGACTTCCTACTACAATGAGCAGTTCTTC.

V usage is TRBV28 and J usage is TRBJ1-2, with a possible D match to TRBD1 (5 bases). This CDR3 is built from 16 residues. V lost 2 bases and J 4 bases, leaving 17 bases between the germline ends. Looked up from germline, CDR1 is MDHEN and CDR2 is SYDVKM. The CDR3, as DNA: TGTGCCAGCAGTTTAGATCAGGGCAGGAACGTCTATGGCTACACCTTC. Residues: CASSLDQGRNVYGYTF.